One and the same sample provided the 21 T cell receptor beta chains below, sequenced in a study of blood T cell repertoires in COVID-19. The assay was immunoSEQ multiplex PCR, and TCRdb's table has in-frame clones only and misses some. The sample lists fewer than 80,000 clones; roughly 70% were seen once. Sequencing was done on a sample of peripheral blood. These TCRs come from a man in his 60s with acute or convalescent COVID-19.

This clone showed up just a few times. V and J are TRBV30 and TRBJ2-5; 10 positions agree with TRBD1. After removal of 5 bases from V and 2 bases from J, the junction contained 2 bases not matched to a gene. The germline V gene encodes CDR1 GTSNPN and CDR2 SVGIG (reference sequence). The CDR3 sequence is 13 residues long. This CDR3 reads CAWGGQGQETQYF. CDR3 sequence (DNA): TGTGCCTGGGGGGGACAGGGGCAAGAGACCCAGTACTTC.

This chain links TRBV6-1 with TRBJ1-5, with D unclear. The germline V gene encodes CDR1 MNHNS and CDR2 SASEGT. The CDR3 is 14 residues long. The V and J ends lost 9 bases and 4 bases respectively, with 16 bases between them. CDR3 sequence reads: CASIPTPFNQPQHF. CDR3 DNA sequence: TGTGCCAGTATCCCTACCCCCTTTAATCAGCCCCAGCATTTT.

The chain employs TRBV5-1 and TRBJ1-2; TRBD1 is a possible D gene (5 bases). CDR3 size: 12 residues. V lost 5 bases and J lost 1, with 6 bases in between. Germline V gives CDR1 SGHRS, CDR2 YFSETQ. CDR3 region: CASRDNNYGYTF. In DNA form, the CDR3 reads TGCGCCAGCAGGGACAATAACTATGGCTACACCTTC.

The rearrangement joins TRBV5-1 to TRBJ1-6; D perhaps matches TRBD1 (5 bases). Germline CDR1 reads SGHRS; CDR2 reads YFSETQ. The CDR3 has 14 residues. Trimming took 0 bases from V and 7 from J, leaving 8 bases between them. CDR3 coding DNA: TGCGCCAGCAGCTTGGCACAGGACAATTCACCCCTCCACTTT. It specifies CASSLAQDNSPLHF.

J is TRBJ1-5 and V is TRBV7-8, with D possibly matching TRBD1 (6 bases). Trimming stripped 1 base from V and 6 bases from J, with 10 bases between. This CDR3 contains 14 residues. From germline, CDR1 is SGHVS and CDR2 FQNEAQ. The CDR3, as DNA: TGTGCCAGCAGCTTAGAGGGGGTCCCTCAGCCCCAGCATTTT. As protein: CASSLEGVPQPQHF.

The V gene is TRBV28, the J gene TRBJ2-3, with a weak D call TRBD1 (5 bases). CDR1 MDHEN and CDR2 SYDVKM come from the germline V gene. The CDR3 covers 12 residues. The V and J ends lost 5 bases and 10 bases respectively, with 13 bases between them. The CDR3 reads CASSRGGHSQYF. The CDR3 DNA is TGTGCCAGCAGTCGCGGTGGACACTCGCAGTATTTT. Supplemented by reference TRBV28 and TRBJ2-3, the full variable domain reads DVKVTQSSRYLVKRTGEKVFLECVQDMDHENMFWYRQDPGLGLRLIYFSYDVKMKEKGDIPEGYSVSREKKERFSLILESASTNQTSMYLCASSRGGHSQYFGPGTRLTVL.

This chain connects TRBV5-5 to TRBJ2-2; tentatively, D is TRBD2 (5 bases). This CDR3 has 16 residues. The germline gives CDR1 SGHKS, CDR2 YYEKEE (reference sequence). V gave up 4 bases and J gave up 0 bases, with 13 bases separating them. CDR3 in amino acids: CASSAFSGTNTGELFF. The CDR3 DNA follows: TGTGCCAGCAGCGCGTTCTCGGGAACGAACACCGGGGAGCTGTTTTTT. The variable domain in full, with the rest retrieved from reference TRBV5-5 and TRBJ2-2, is DAGVTQSPTHLIKTRGQQVTLRCSPISGHKSVSWYQQVLGQGPQFIFQYYEKEERGRGNFPDRFSARQFPNYSSELNVNALLLGDSALYLCASSAFSGTNTGELFFGEGSRLTVL.

This rearrangement joins TRBV11-3 to TRBJ2-5, with 8 bases lining up with TRBD1. With V trimmed by 5 bases and J by 4 bases, 9 bases remained unmatched. From germline, CDR1 is SGHNT and CDR2 YENEEA. This CDR3 spans 15 amino acids. The CDR3 region has the DNA TGTGCCAGCAGCGTGACAGGGGCGAGGGGAGAGACCCAGTACTTC. It specifies CASSVTGARGETQYF.

This clone was recorded only once. The V gene is TRBV19, the J gene TRBJ1-2, with a weak D call TRBD1 (6 bases). Germline CDR1 and CDR2: LNHDA and SQIVND (reference sequence). V gave up 1 base and J gave up 2 bases, with 11 bases separating them. The CDR3 runs to 15 residues. CDR3 bases: TGTGCCAGTAGTATAGGCGGGGGCACAAACTATGGCTACACCTTC. This translates into CASSIGGGTNYGYTF.

Of note for this clone: This CDR3 is also generated by other DNA sequences in the sample. The chain couples TRBV6-5 to TRBJ1-4, with unresolved D. CDR1 and CDR2 (germline): MNHEY, SVGAGI. The CDR3 consists of 14 residues. The ends were cut back, 0 bases at V and 6 bases at J, with 8 bases in the middle. CDR3 amino acids: CASSYSRRDEKLFF. CDR3 DNA: TGTGCCAGCAGTTACTCGCGGAGGGATGAAAAACTGTTTTTT.

V and J are TRBV12-5 and TRBJ1-2; a weak D match, TRBD1 (6 bases). The CDR3 consists of 13 residues. Looked up from germline, CDR1 is LGHNT and CDR2 is FRNRAP. The germline V and J ends were trimmed by 6 bases and 1 base, with 9 bases remaining between them. The CDR3 loop is CASGTGHNYGYTF. The CDR3 bases are TGTGCTAGTGGGACAGGCCATAACTATGGCTACACCTTC.

This clone was counted ten times or more. The chain couples TRBV3-1 (or the pseudogene TRBV3-2) to TRBJ2-3, with D perhaps matching TRBD1 (6 bases). Germline loops: CDR1 LGHDT, CDR2 YNNKEL (reference sequence). Trimming shortened V by 4 bases and J by 0 bases, and 11 bases separated the two germline ends. The CDR3 is 15 residues long. The CDR3, as DNA: TGTGCCAGCAGCCCCACCGGGACAAGCACAGATACGCAGTATTTT. Protein sequence: CASSPTGTSTDTQYF.

This clone was picked up a small number of times. This chain connects TRBV5-4 to TRBJ1-3; TRBD1 aligns across 9 bases. V was clipped by 0 bases and J by 1 base; unmatched bases: 2. The CDR3 is 16 residues long. Per germline, CDR1 SGHNT and CDR2 YYREEE (reference sequence). CDR3: CASSLDGTGSGNTIYF. The CDR3 nucleotides read TGTGCCAGCAGCTTGGATGGGACAGGGTCTGGAAACACCATATATTTT.

The genes are TRBV30 and TRBJ1-1; D might be TRBD1 (5 bases). The CDR3 totals 14 residues. The germline V gene has CDR1 GTSNPN and CDR2 SVGIG (reference sequence). V lost 0 bases and J 0 bases, leaving 8 bases between the germline ends. The CDR3 reads CAWSVRQLNTEAFF. CDR3 DNA: TGTGCCTGGAGTGTTCGACAGTTGAACACTGAAGCTTTCTTT.

This chain connects TRBV6-1 to TRBJ2-5; TRBD2 matches 7 bases. After removal of 3 bases from V and 5 bases from J, the junction contained 6 bases not matched to a gene. The CDR3 spans 14 residues. Germline V gene sequence: CDR1 MNHNS, CDR2 SASEGT. This chain's CDR3 is CASSDAGGGETQYF. The CDR3 coding sequence is TGTGCCAGCAGTGATGCTGGGGGGGGTGAGACCCAGTACTTC.

The V and J genes are TRBV6-2 or TRBV6-3 and TRBJ2-3; the D gene is possibly TRBD2 (6 bases). CDR3 length equals 16 residues. Germline CDR1 and CDR2: MNHEY and SVGEGT. The V end lost 0 bases, the J end lost 1 base, and 11 bases lay between the germline ends. Here the CDR3 DNA reads TGTGCCAGCAGTTACTCTGGACTACCGGGCACAGATACGCAGTATTTT. Amino acids: CASSYSGLPGTDTQYF.

The rearrangement links TRBV7-9 to TRBJ1-6; maybe TRBD1 (5 bases). From germline, CDR1 is SEHNR and CDR2 FQNEAQ (reference sequence). The CDR3 contains 13 residues. V lost 1 base to trimming and J lost 9 bases, with 7 bases between them. This chain's CDR3 is CASSLEGRSPLHF. As DNA, the CDR3 is TGTGCCAGCAGCTTAGAGGGGCGTTCACCCCTCCACTTT.

V gene TRBV14 combines with J gene TRBJ1-2; a possible D gene is TRBD1 (6 bases). The CDR3 length is 16 residues. CDR1 and CDR2 from the germline V gene are SGHDN and FVKESK. V was trimmed by 0 bases and J by 4 bases, leaving 15 bases between them. The DNA of the CDR3 is TGTGCCAGCAGCCAAGATCGTCAGGGGTTGGCCTATGGCTACACCTTC. It translates to CASSQDRQGLAYGYTF. The whole variable domain, filled in from reference TRBV14 and TRBJ1-2, reads EAGVTQFPSHSVIEKGQTVTLRCDPISGHDNLYWYRRVMGKEIKFLLHFVKESKQDESGMPNNRFLAERTGGTYSTLKVQPAELEDSGVYFCASSQDRQGLAYGYTFGSGTRLTVV.

This clone was counted only a few times. V is TRBV9 and J is TRBJ2-7, with D perhaps matching TRBD1 (5 bases). CDR3 length: 14 residues. In germline, CDR1 is SGDLS, CDR2 YYNGEE. Trimming left V 4 bases short and J 6 bases short, with 17 bases between. The DNA for the CDR3 is TGTGCCAGCAGCCGGGTATCAGGGAAGGGCGAGCAGTACTTC. It translates to CASSRVSGKGEQYF.

The genes are TRBV5-1 and TRBJ1-1; D remains ambiguous. CDR3 size: 12 residues. The V gene lost 5 bases and the J gene lost 4 bases, with 9 bases spanning the gap. The germline CDR1 and CDR2 sequences are SGHRS and YFSETQ. The DNA for the CDR3 is TGCGCCAGCAGAGGCTTAGCCACTGAAGCTTTCTTT. Translation gives CASRGLATEAFF.

The table lists this clone with a count of one. The rearrangement joins TRBV3-1 (or the pseudogene TRBV3-2) to TRBJ1-1; no reliable D call. Germline CDR1 reads LGHDT; CDR2 reads YNNKEL (reference sequence). Trimming stripped 1 base from V and 3 bases from J, with 15 bases between. This CDR3 contains 16 residues. The CDR3 loop reads CASSQALGVGDTEAFF. The CDR3 coding sequence is TGTGCCAGCAGCCAAGCCCTCGGGGTGGGCGACACTGAAGCTTTCTTT.